Below are 18 T cell receptor beta chains sequenced from a single sample in a study of cytomegalovirus exposure and HLA in healthy donors. Using immunoSEQ multiplex PCR, the repertoire was profiled, and TCRdb retains in-frame clones only, with some absent. The sample includes about 180,000 clones, roughly nine tenths of them seen just once. Sequenced input: PBMCs. The receptors were gathered from a man aged 18-30 years in good health and CMV-seropositive.

V usage is TRBV9 and J usage is TRBJ2-1, with 11 bases that match TRBD2. CDR1 and CDR2 from the germline V gene are SGDLS and YYNGEE. V dropped 3 bases and J dropped 5; count of bases not matched to a gene: 4. This CDR3 contains 15 residues. CDR3 in DNA: TGTGCCAGCAGCGACCGTAGCGGGGGGGACAATGAGCAGTTCTTC. Encoded protein: CASSDRSGGDNEQFF.

The chain recombines TRBV12-5 with TRBJ1-1; perhaps TRBD1 as D (6 bases). The germline V gene has CDR1 LGHNT and CDR2 FRNRAP. V gave up 7 bases and J gave up 8 bases, with 26 bases separating them. The CDR3 is 16 residues long. CDR3 residues: CASAPTRQAVFAEAFF. CDR3 coding DNA: TGTGCTAGTGCCCCGACCCGACAGGCGGTATTCGCCGAAGCTTTCTTT.

This clone was counted between two and nine times. The gene calls are TRBV27 and TRBJ2-1, with D tentatively TRBD2 (6 bases). Trimming pared 7 bases from V and 4 bases from J, leaving 23 bases between. Germline V gives CDR1 MNHEY, CDR2 SMNVEV (reference sequence). This CDR3 is 17 amino acids long. The CDR3 loop reads CASMGRRGPTLYNEQFF. The CDR3 DNA sequence: TGTGCCAGCATGGGCAGGCGGGGCCCAACGCTATACAATGAGCAGTTCTTC.

The gene calls are TRBV19 and TRBJ2-3; TRBD2 might be the D (6 bases). V lost 9 bases and J 3 bases, leaving 16 bases between the germline ends. CDR1 and CDR2 from the germline V gene are LNHDA and SQIVND (reference sequence). The CDR3 contains 14 residues. CDR3 sequence: CASRSGLLTDTQYF. The CDR3, as DNA: TGTGCCAGCAGATCGGGACTCCTAACAGATACGCAGTATTTT.

The chain employs TRBV7-6 and TRBJ2-1, with 9 bases fitting TRBD2. The CDR3 loop spans 15 amino acids. CDR1 is SGHVS and CDR2 is FNYEAQ in the germline V gene. The ends lost 3 bases at V and 0 bases at J; junction bases unmatched: 0. The CDR3 region is CASSFSGSSYNEQFF. CDR3 coding DNA: TGTGCCAGCAGCTTTAGCGGGAGCTCCTACAATGAGCAGTTCTTC.

The chain uses TRBV6-5 and TRBJ2-1, with TRBD2 identical over 7 bases. The germline gives CDR1 MNHEY, CDR2 SVGAGI. Unmatched junction bases numbered 7, after V lost 1 base and J lost 4 bases. The CDR3 has 16 residues. In DNA, the CDR3 is TGTGCCAGCAGTTACTATCGGGACTACAATTACAATGAGCAGTTCTTC. Translated, it gives CASSYYRDYNYNEQFF.

V gene TRBV7-6 combines with J gene TRBJ2-3, with 8 bases matching TRBD2. The V and J ends lost 5 bases and 1 base, in that order; junction bases with no gene match: 5. CDR3 length equals 15 residues. Germline values: CDR1 SGHVS, CDR2 FNYEAQ. CDR3 sequence reads: CASSLSGTGTDTQYF. The DNA for the CDR3 is TGTGCCAGCAGCCTTAGCGGGACTGGCACAGATACGCAGTATTTT.

The chain couples TRBV19 to TRBJ1-1; 7 bases are a match to TRBD1. The CDR3 covers 14 residues. Germline loops: CDR1 LNHDA, CDR2 SQIVND (reference sequence). J gave up 1 base and V 9 bases, and 8 bases lay outside the gene matches. CDR3 in DNA: TGTGCCAGCAGAGAAAGGGGGCCGAACACTGAAGCTTTCTTT. Amino acid sequence: CASRERGPNTEAFF.

CDR3 protein: CASSLPRTGAGELFF. The CDR3 nucleotides read TGTGCCAGCAGTTTACCCAGGACAGGGGCCGGGGAGCTGTTTTTT. The chain combines TRBV27 with TRBJ2-2; 9 nucleotides line up with TRBD1. J gave up 6 bases and V 2 bases, and 4 bases lay outside the gene matches. The CDR3 is made up of 15 amino acids. Germline CDR1 reads MNHEY; CDR2 reads SMNVEV (reference sequence).

The rearrangement joins TRBV19 to TRBJ1-1; D gene uncertain. V was shortened by 5 bases and J by 7 bases, with 29 bases between the two germline ends. Germline V gives CDR1 LNHDA, CDR2 SQIVND (reference sequence). The CDR3 runs to 18 residues. The CDR3 sequence is CASSPGYKVFSRGGEAFF. CDR3 DNA: TGTGCCAGTAGTCCAGGTTATAAGGTTTTTTCGCGTGGTGGTGAAGCTTTCTTT.

The chain is built from TRBV5-4 and TRBJ2-5, with no clear D. The CDR3 has 14 amino acids. Trimming took 0 bases from V and 4 from J, leaving 10 bases between them. Germline CDR1 reads SGHNT; CDR2 reads YYREEE (reference sequence). The CDR3 sequence: CASSLGLQPETQYF. DNA for the CDR3: TGTGCCAGCAGCTTGGGACTTCAACCAGAGACCCAGTACTTC.

V is TRBV7-3 and J is TRBJ2-1; 11 bases are a match to TRBD2. Trimming at V came to 4 bases and at J to 4 bases, leaving 3 bases not matched to a gene. The germline V gene has CDR1 SGHTA and CDR2 FQGTGA. CDR3 length: 15 residues. CDR3 region: CASSSRLAGYNEQFF. The CDR3 DNA sequence: TGTGCCAGCAGCTCCAGACTAGCGGGATACAATGAGCAGTTCTTC.

V usage is TRBV6-5 and J usage is TRBJ1-1; TRBD1 might be the D (5 bases). This CDR3 is 16 amino acids long. V shed 4 bases and J shed 0 bases, with 15 bases lying between them. Per germline, CDR1 MNHEY and CDR2 SVGAGI. The CDR3 DNA reads as TGTGCCAGCAGTTTCGCCTTTGGGGCCCTGAACACTGAAGCTTTCTTT. Translation: CASSFAFGALNTEAFF.

This chain connects TRBV10-3 to TRBJ2-7; possibly TRBD2 for D (5 bases). Trimming removed 8 bases at V and 3 bases at J, with 20 bases between. This CDR3 spans 15 amino acids. Germline V CDR1 and CDR2: ENHRY, SYGVKD. The CDR3 here is CAIPEDRWGIYEQYF. DNA for the CDR3: TGTGCCATCCCGGAGGACCGTTGGGGAATCTACGAGCAGTACTTC.

The chain has TRBV4-2 and TRBJ2-5, with D possibly being TRBD2 (6 bases). The CDR3 spans 13 residues. Germline V gene sequence: CDR1 LGHNA, CDR2 YNFKEQ. V lost 2 bases and J 5 bases, leaving 9 bases between the germline ends. Written as DNA, the CDR3 is TGTGCCAGCAGCCAAACTAGCCGTGAGACCCAGTACTTC. It is translated as CASSQTSRETQYF.

The V and J genes are TRBV5-1 and TRBJ1-2, with TRBD1 as a possible D gene (5 bases). Germline V gene lookup returns CDR1 SGHRS and CDR2 YFSETQ. V lost 2 bases, J lost 4 bases, and 12 bases lay in between. The CDR3 has 14 residues. The CDR3 sequence: CASSLPGLAYGYTF. For the CDR3, the DNA is TGCGCCAGCAGCTTACCAGGGTTAGCCTATGGCTACACCTTC.

The rearrangement joins TRBV9 to TRBJ1-1; D is unresolved. In germline, CDR1 is SGDLS, CDR2 YYNGEE. The CDR3 consists of 13 residues. V shed 1 base and J shed 3 bases, with 7 bases lying between them. The CDR3 DNA reads TGTGCCAGCAGCGTAAGCACGTACACTGAAGCTTTCTTT. Protein product: CASSVSTYTEAFF. The entire variable domain, with the rest obtained from reference TRBV9 and TRBJ1-1, is as follows: DSGVTQTPKHLITATGQRVTLRCSPRSGDLSVYWYQQSLDQGLQFLIQYYNGEERAKGNILERFSAQQFPDLHSELNLSSLELGDSALYFCASSVSTYTEAFFGQGTRLTVV.

This clone was recorded once. The V and J genes are TRBV27 and TRBJ1-1, with D unclear. The V end was cut by 2 bases, the J end by 4 bases, with 11 bases between. Germline V gives CDR1 MNHEY, CDR2 SMNVEV (reference sequence). This CDR3 has 14 residues. This chain's CDR3 is CASSLTNPSTEAFF. CDR3 nucleotide sequence: TGTGCCAGCAGTTTAACTAATCCCAGCACTGAAGCTTTCTTT.